The 32 T cell receptor beta chains below all came from one sample that was sequenced in a study of blood T cell repertoires in COVID-19. Clones were sequenced by immunoSEQ multiplex PCR, and TCRdb holds only the in-frame ones, with some missing. Of about 50,000 clones in the sample, over 75% were seen once. Sequencing input: peripheral blood. The receptors come from a man between 65 and 85 years old with acute or convalescent COVID-19.

V gene TRBV2 combines with J gene TRBJ2-7; 7 positions agree with TRBD2. Germline CDR1 is SNHLY and CDR2 is FYNNEI. V lost 3 bases to trimming and J lost 3 bases; unmatched junction nucleotides: 8. The CDR3 sequence is 15 residues long. The CDR3 nucleotides are TGTGCCAGCAGTGAGGGAGGGCGCCCCGTCTACGAGCAGTACGTC. It yields the protein CASSEGGRPVYEQYV.

The chain uses TRBV7-8 and TRBJ2-7, with 11 bases lining up with TRBD2. CDR1 is SGHVS, CDR2 FQNEAQ, per germline. The V and J ends lost 11 bases and 1 base, in that order; junction bases with no gene match: 7. The CDR3 totals 14 residues. The CDR3 is CALTGTSGSYEQYV. The CDR3 DNA is TGTGCCCTCACCGGGACTAGCGGATCCTACGAGCAGTACGTC.

The rearrangement joins TRBV7-9 to TRBJ2-3, with 9 nucleotides matching TRBD2. V lost 5 bases to trimming and J lost 7 bases; unmatched junction nucleotides: 16. CDR1 is SEHNR and CDR2 is FQNEAQ in the germline V gene (reference sequence). The CDR3 runs 17 residues. This chain's CDR3 is CASSPLAGSRTGYTQYF. CDR3 bases: TGTGCCAGCAGCCCTCTAGCGGGATCCCGAACGGGCTATACGCAGTATTTT.

This clone was found a few times. This rearrangement joins TRBV4-3 to TRBJ2-3, with 7 bases matching TRBD1. The CDR3 is 15 amino acids. V shed 5 bases and J 0 bases; nucleotides not matched to a gene: 5. From germline, CDR1 is LGHNA and CDR2 YSLEER. The CDR3 nucleotides read TGCGCCAGCAGCTTAAAGACAGGGAGCACAGATACGCAGTATTTT. This translates into CASSLKTGSTDTQYF.

The V gene is TRBV11-2, the J gene TRBJ2-1; D possibly corresponds to TRBD2 (5 bases). The CDR3 is 18 amino acids. Per germline, CDR1 SGHAT and CDR2 FQNNGV. V shed 1 base and J shed 0 bases, with 16 bases lying between them. The CDR3 here is CASSLVSLSESSYNEQFF. CDR3 DNA: TGTGCCAGCAGCTTAGTGTCGCTTAGCGAGAGCTCCTACAATGAGCAGTTCTTC.

The chain joins TRBV6-2 or TRBV6-3 to TRBJ1-1; TRBD1 might be the D (6 bases). The V end lost 6 bases, the J end lost 8 bases, and 10 bases lay between the germline ends. This CDR3 is 11 amino acids long. Germline CDR1 is MNHEY and CDR2 is SVGEGT. CDR3 DNA sequence: TGTGCCAGCAGCGACCAGGGGGAAGCTTTCTTT. Translation gives CASSDQGEAFF.

The chain links TRBV7-2 to TRBJ2-4; maybe TRBD2 (5 bases). The germline V gene has CDR1 SGHTA and CDR2 FQGNSA. CDR3 size: 14 residues. The germline V and J ends were trimmed by 2 bases and 6 bases, with 11 bases remaining between them. CDR3 in amino acids: CASSLRAAGNIQYF. The CDR3 DNA reads as TGTGCCAGCAGCTTAAGGGCCGCGGGAAACATTCAGTACTTC.

The chain joins TRBV3-1 (or the pseudogene TRBV3-2) to TRBJ1-4; D uncertain. In germline, CDR1 is LGHDT, CDR2 YNNKEL (reference sequence). V shed 4 bases and J shed 5 bases, with 11 bases lying between them. CDR3 length: 14 amino acids. For the CDR3, the DNA is TGTGCCAGCAGCCCCGGGAATCGAAATGAAAAACTGTTTTTT. Translation: CASSPGNRNEKLFF.

This sequence joins TRBV7-6 and TRBJ2-3, with D possibly matching TRBD2 (6 bases). Per germline, CDR1 SGHVS and CDR2 FNYEAQ. CDR3 size: 16 residues. V lost 1 base and J 6 bases, leaving 17 bases between the germline ends. For the CDR3, the DNA is TGTGCCAGCAGCTTAGTAACGGGGGACCCACGTGATACGCAGTATTTT. Residues: CASSLVTGDPRDTQYF.

The chain combines TRBV19 with TRBJ1-3; D is perhaps TRBD1 (5 bases). Germline V gene data show CDR1 as LNHDA and CDR2 as SQIVND (reference sequence). The CDR3 covers 15 residues. Trimming took off 5 bases at V and 3 bases at J, with 14 bases between the two ends. The CDR3 spells CASSSSWTSGNTIYF. In DNA, the CDR3 is TGTGCCAGTAGTTCCAGTTGGACAAGTGGAAACACCATATATTTT.

This sequence joins TRBV28 and TRBJ1-1, with D possibly being TRBD1 (5 bases). Germline CDR1 MDHEN, CDR2 SYDVKM. The CDR3 totals 14 residues. V gave up 3 bases and J gave up 6 bases, with 14 bases separating them. The CDR3 region has the DNA TGTGCCAGCAGTTTTGGAGGGGCTCGGGCTGAAGCTTTCTTT. This codes for CASSFGGARAEAFF.

This clone has a single count. The chain combines TRBV7-9 with TRBJ2-5, with D uncertain. With 1 base removed from V and 2 bases from J, the gap between germline ends came to 5 bases. Germline V CDR1 and CDR2: SEHNR, FQNEAQ (reference sequence). This CDR3 is built from 13 residues. The CDR3 spells CASSLGLQETQYF. The CDR3 nucleotides read TGTGCCAGCAGCTTAGGCCTACAAGAGACCCAGTACTTC.

The chain employs TRBV19 and TRBJ1-2; the match to TRBD1 covers 7 bases. Germline CDR1 reads LNHDA; CDR2 reads SQIVND (reference sequence). V shed 2 bases and J 5 bases; nucleotides not matched to a gene: 8. This CDR3 region has 15 residues. Here the CDR3 DNA reads TGTGCCAGTAGTATACAGGCAGGGGGAAGGTATGGCTACACCTTC. Its protein is CASSIQAGGRYGYTF.

This clone has only one observation. The chain employs TRBV5-1 and TRBJ1-2; 9 nucleotides align to TRBD1. The V gene end was trimmed by 0 bases and the J gene end by 5 bases; junction bases not matched to a gene: 5. Germline lookup yields CDR1 SGHRS and CDR2 YFSETQ. The CDR3 has 15 amino acids. DNA of the CDR3: TGCGCCAGCAGCTTGGCCCTAGGGACAGGGTATGGCTACACCTTC. It specifies CASSLALGTGYGYTF. The full variable domain, completed using reference TRBV5-1 and TRBJ1-2, is KAGVTQTPRYLIKTRGQQVTLSCSPISGHRSVSWYQQTPGQGLQFLFEYFSETQRNKGNFPGRFSGRQFSNSRSEMNVSTLELGDSALYLCASSLALGTGYGYTFGSGTRLTVV.

The CDR3 coding sequence is TGTGCCAGCTCACCGAAGGGACTAGCGGGGGGGGCCTACGAGCAGTACTTC. Amino acids: CASSPKGLAGGAYEQYF. The chain has TRBV18 and TRBJ2-7; the match to TRBD2 covers 16 bases. The germline CDR1 and CDR2 sequences are KGHSH and LQKENI. The CDR3 consists of 17 residues. The junction had 4 bases not matched to a gene; V was cut back by 3 bases and J by 2 bases.

The chain employs TRBV28 and TRBJ2-5; 8 bases agree with TRBD1. The junction had 10 bases not matched to a gene; V was cut back by 5 bases and J by 2 bases. The CDR3 covers 16 residues. Germline V gene lookup returns CDR1 MDHEN and CDR2 SYDVKM. The CDR3 sequence: CASSPSGGARQETQYF. CDR3 coding DNA: TGTGCCAGCAGTCCCTCAGGGGGCGCTCGGCAAGAGACCCAGTACTTC.

The V and J genes are TRBV6-2 or TRBV6-3 and TRBJ2-5; 10 bases line up with TRBD2. The CDR3 spans 15 residues. In germline, CDR1 is MNHEY, CDR2 SVGEGT. With V trimmed by 2 bases and J by 4 bases, 4 bases remained unmatched. Here the CDR3 DNA reads TGTGCCAGCAGTTACGTGGGACTAGCGACAGAGACCCAGTACTTC. Translating gives CASSYVGLATETQYF.

J is TRBJ1-5 and V is TRBV10-3; D is perhaps TRBD1 (6 bases). CDR1 and CDR2 from the germline V gene are ENHRY and SYGVKD. The CDR3 sequence is 14 residues long. The V and J ends lost 2 bases and 7 bases respectively, with 12 bases between them. The DNA of the CDR3 is TGTGCCATCAGTGAGAGGGGGGGCGGGCAGCCCCAGCATTTT. Its translation is CAISERGGGQPQHF.

The chain has TRBV19 and TRBJ1-2, with a tentative D call TRBD1 (5 bases). Looked up from germline, CDR1 is LNHDA and CDR2 is SQIVND (reference sequence). The germline V and J ends were trimmed by 4 bases and 0 bases, with 18 bases remaining between them. The CDR3 loop spans 17 amino acids. The CDR3, as DNA: TGTGCCAGTAGTAGGTGGGGCAAGGCCAATTCTAACTATGGCTACACCTTC. It codes for CASSRWGKANSNYGYTF.

The chain is built from TRBV5-1 and TRBJ1-2; tentatively, D is TRBD1 (6 bases). CDR1 and CDR2 from the germline V gene are SGHRS and YFSETQ. V was shortened by 1 base and J by 4 bases, with 17 bases between the two germline ends. The CDR3 spans 16 residues. The CDR3 nucleotides are TGCGCCAGCAGCTTGACCCTGGACAGTTACCTCTATGGCTACACCTTC. Translation: CASSLTLDSYLYGYTF. The complete variable domain, with remaining parts taken from reference TRBV5-1 and TRBJ1-2, reads KAGVTQTPRYLIKTRGQQVTLSCSPISGHRSVSWYQQTPGQGLQFLFEYFSETQRNKGNFPGRFSGRQFSNSRSEMNVSTLELGDSALYLCASSLTLDSYLYGYTFGSGTRLTVV.

The rearrangement links TRBV2 to TRBJ2-7; D is uncertain. The CDR3 covers 14 residues. Germline CDR1 is SNHLY and CDR2 is FYNNEI. V was shortened by 7 bases and J by 5 bases, with 18 bases between the two germline ends. The CDR3 is CASIKEVARHEQYF. CDR3 coding DNA: TGTGCCAGCATCAAAGAGGTGGCCCGCCACGAGCAGTACTTC. The full variable domain, in which reference TRBV2 and TRBJ2-7 provide the parts outside the CDR3, is EPEVTQTPSHQVTQMGQEVILRCVPISNHLYFYWYRQILGQKVEFLVSFYNNEISEKSEIFDDQFSVERPDGSNFTLKIRSTKLEDSAMYFCASIKEVARHEQYFGPGTRLTVT.

The chain employs TRBV18 and TRBJ1-2, with 8 bases lining up with TRBD1. The V gene's germline CDR1 is KGHSH and CDR2 LQKENI. V dropped 6 bases and J dropped 4; count of bases not matched to a gene: 7. The CDR3 sequence is 14 residues long. The CDR3 DNA reads as TGTGCCAGCTCTCCAGGGGGCTCGGTCTATGGCTACACCTTC. Encoded protein: CASSPGGSVYGYTF.

V usage is TRBV6-5 and J usage is TRBJ2-5; TRBD2 matches at 7 bases. This CDR3 is 10 amino acids long. The V and J ends lost 10 bases and 5 bases, in that order; junction bases with no gene match: 1. CDR1 MNHEY and CDR2 SVGAGI come from the germline V gene. The DNA of the CDR3 is TGTGCCACCGGGAGGGAGACCCAGTACTTC. Protein sequence: CATGRETQYF.

This chain joins TRBV4-3 and TRBJ1-2, with D maybe TRBD1 (5 bases). The V gene lost 0 bases and the J gene lost 8 bases, with 16 bases spanning the gap. The germline V gene encodes CDR1 LGHNA and CDR2 YSLEER. The CDR3 is made up of 15 amino acids. Here the CDR3 reads CASSQDLRQNVGYTF. As DNA, the CDR3 is TGCGCCAGCAGCCAAGATCTTCGACAGAACGTAGGCTACACCTTC.

This sequence joins TRBV11-1 and TRBJ2-4, with a tentative D call TRBD2 (5 bases). V gave up 5 bases and J gave up 8 bases, with 10 bases separating them. The CDR3 length is 12 residues. Per the germline V gene, CDR1 is SGHAT and CDR2 is FQDESV (reference sequence). The CDR3 sequence is CASSISGDIQYF. CDR3 coding DNA: TGTGCCAGCAGCATCAGCGGCGACATTCAGTACTTC.

The chain is built from TRBV24-1 and TRBJ2-1; 10 positions agree with TRBD1. Trimming at V came to 5 bases and at J to 4 bases, leaving 10 bases not matched to a gene. Germline V gene sequence: CDR1 KGHDR, CDR2 SFDVKD. There are 17 residues in the CDR3. The DNA for the CDR3 is TGTGCCACCAGTGCTGTTAGGGGGACAGGGGCGTACAATGAGCAGTTCTTC. This sequence encodes CATSAVRGTGAYNEQFF.

This clone was counted a single time. The chain combines TRBV19 with TRBJ2-3; 11 bases are a match to TRBD1. CDR1 LNHDA and CDR2 SQIVND come from the germline V gene (reference sequence). V lost 8 bases and J lost 5; bases outside the gene matches: 6. The CDR3 has 14 residues. Here the CDR3 DNA reads TGTGCCAGTCTGGACAGGGGGCGCGAAGATACGCAGTATTTT. This sequence encodes CASLDRGREDTQYF.

The rearrangement joins TRBV19 to TRBJ2-7; possibly TRBD1 for D (5 bases). This CDR3 comprises 14 residues. Trimming left V 3 bases short and J 3 bases short, with 12 bases between. The germline V gene has CDR1 LNHDA and CDR2 SQIVND (reference sequence). The CDR3 nucleotides are TGTGCCAGTAGTATCACCGGACACCACTACGAGCAGTACTTC. Encoded protein: CASSITGHHYEQYF.

The V gene is TRBV28, the J gene TRBJ1-1, with TRBD1 as a possible D gene (6 bases). The CDR3 extends over 16 amino acids. V lost 6 bases and J lost 3, with 20 bases in between. Per the germline V gene, CDR1 is MDHEN and CDR2 is SYDVKM. The CDR3 DNA reads TGTGCCAGCAGCATCTCAACGGGACATCAGCACACTGAAGCTTTCTTT. Translation: CASSISTGHQHTEAFF.

The V and J genes are TRBV3-1 (or the pseudogene TRBV3-2) and TRBJ2-2, with D maybe TRBD2 (6 bases). Germline V gene data show CDR1 as LGHDT and CDR2 as YNNKEL (reference sequence). This CDR3 has 16 residues. V was trimmed by 4 bases and J by 2 bases, leaving 14 bases between them. CDR3 sequence reads: CASSRSRLENTGELFF. The CDR3 DNA is TGTGCCAGCAGCCGATCCCGACTAGAAAACACCGGGGAGCTGTTTTTT.

The chain links TRBV28 to TRBJ1-1, with a weak D call TRBD1 (6 bases). Trimming stripped 2 bases from V and 11 bases from J, with 18 bases between. CDR3 length equals 14 residues. The V gene's germline CDR1 is MDHEN and CDR2 SYDVKM. The CDR3 sequence is CASSLPGVVNRAFF. DNA for the CDR3: TGTGCCAGCAGTTTACCAGGGGTCGTCAATCGGGCTTTCTTT.

The V gene is TRBV7-7, the J gene TRBJ2-7; a possible D gene is TRBD1 (5 bases). The CDR3 runs to 13 residues. Looked up from germline, CDR1 is SSHAT and CDR2 is FNYEAQ (reference sequence). Trimming shortened V by 2 bases and J by 6 bases, and 11 bases separated the two germline ends. Here the CDR3 DNA reads TGTGCCAGCAGCTTAAGTCAGGGTGGCGAGCAGTACTTC. This encodes CASSLSQGGEQYF.